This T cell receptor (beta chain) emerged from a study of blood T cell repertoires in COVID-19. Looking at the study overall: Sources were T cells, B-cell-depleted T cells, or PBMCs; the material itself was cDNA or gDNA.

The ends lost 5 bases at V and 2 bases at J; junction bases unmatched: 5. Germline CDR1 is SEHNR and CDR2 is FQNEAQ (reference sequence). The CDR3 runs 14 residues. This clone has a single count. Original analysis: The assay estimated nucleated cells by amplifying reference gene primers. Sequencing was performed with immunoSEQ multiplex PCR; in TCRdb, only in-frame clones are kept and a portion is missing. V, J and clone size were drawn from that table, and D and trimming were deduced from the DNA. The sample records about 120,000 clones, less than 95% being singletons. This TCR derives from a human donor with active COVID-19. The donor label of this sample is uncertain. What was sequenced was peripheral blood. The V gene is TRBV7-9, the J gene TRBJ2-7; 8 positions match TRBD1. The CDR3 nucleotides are TGTGCCAGCAGCAAACAGGGGGTGGCCTACGAGCAGTACTTC. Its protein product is CASSKQGVAYEQYF.